This record looks at one TCR beta chain sequence and its context. Antigen: not known. Clones were sequenced by immunoSEQ multiplex PCR, and TCRdb holds only the in-frame ones, with some missing. Among 600,000 to 800,000 clones listed, roughly two thirds were seen once. The data are from a study of shared clonotypes between healthy human individuals. The germline V gene encodes CDR1 SEHNR and CDR2 FQNEAQ (reference sequence). J gave up 4 bases and V 5 bases, and 8 bases lay outside the gene matches. This CDR3 is 14 amino acids long. Study results and limitations: A small donor pool kept down the genetic and exposure-history diversity that was represented. Sampling included only blood; tissue repertoires likely differ.

The sequence was obtained from a woman in her 30s in good health. The chain joins TRBV7-9 to TRBJ2-7; 7 positions match TRBD1. The source material was memory CD4+ T cells sorted from blood. Subset meaning: CD45RA-negative fraction. CDR3 protein: CASSRGQNTYEQYF. The CDR3 DNA reads as TGTGCCAGCAGCAGGGGACAGAATACTTACGAGCAGTACTTC.